This TCR beta chain derives from a study of blood T cell repertoires in COVID-19. To note about this clone: This sample includes further DNA sequences coding for the same CDR3.

As processed by the authors: Reference gene primer amplification gave nucleated cell count estimates. The method was immunoSEQ multiplex PCR; TCRdb's version includes in-frame clones alone and lacks a portion of them. V and J calls and clone size follow that table, whereas D and trimming were derived from the DNA. Counted here are about 260,000 clones, around 88% occurring once; the ten biggest clones make up roughly 2%. The CDR3 consists of 13 residues. V lost 0 bases to trimming and J lost 5 bases, with 8 bases between them. CDR1 is SGHNT and CDR2 is YYREEE in the germline V gene (reference sequence).

The sample was peripheral blood. The chain links TRBV5-4 to TRBJ1-2, with a tentative D call TRBD1 (6 bases). The TCR was taken from a man aged 25-40 years with active or convalescent COVID-19. CDR3 amino acids: CASSLDRGYGYTF. CDR3 nucleotide sequence: TGTGCCAGCAGCTTGGATAGGGGGTATGGCTACACCTTC.